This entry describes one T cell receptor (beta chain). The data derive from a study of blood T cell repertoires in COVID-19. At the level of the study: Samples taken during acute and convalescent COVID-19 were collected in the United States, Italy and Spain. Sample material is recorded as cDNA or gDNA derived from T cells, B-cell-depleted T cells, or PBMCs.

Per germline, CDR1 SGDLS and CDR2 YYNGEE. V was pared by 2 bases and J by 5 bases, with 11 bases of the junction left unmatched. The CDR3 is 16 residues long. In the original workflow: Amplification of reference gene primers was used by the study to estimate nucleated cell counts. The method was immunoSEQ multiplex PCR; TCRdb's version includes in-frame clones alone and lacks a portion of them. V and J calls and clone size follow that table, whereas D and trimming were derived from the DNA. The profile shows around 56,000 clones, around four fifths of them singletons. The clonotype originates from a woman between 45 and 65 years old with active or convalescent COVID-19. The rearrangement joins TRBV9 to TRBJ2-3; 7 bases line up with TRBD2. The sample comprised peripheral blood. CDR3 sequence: CASSVGSGNVLDTQYF. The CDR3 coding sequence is TGTGCCAGCAGCGTTGGGAGCGGGAACGTGTTAGATACGCAGTATTTT.